The 26 T cell receptor beta chains below all came from one sample that was sequenced in a study of blood T cells in healthy people across ages. A J-beta primer mix and a sample-barcoded 5' primer were used in a second PCR of about 6 to 12 cycles. TCRdb re-called the 5' RACE reads through MiXCR, storing one row per CDR3 protein. The sample lists about 780,000 distinct CDR3 sequences, roughly 25% occurring once. These data also formed part of another study, on T cells of mothers and their children.

The material sequenced was blood. Receptors were obtained from a boy aged 10-17 years in good health.

In this sample, this clonotype turned up a few times. CDR3 sequence: CAISESGTGEEKLFF. DNA for the CDR3: TGTGCCATCAGTGAGTCGGGGACAGGGGAAGAAAAACTGTTTTTT. The genes are TRBV10-3 and TRBJ1-4; TRBD1 aligns across 10 bases. V lost 0 bases and J lost 8; bases outside the gene matches: 3. This CDR3 is built from 15 residues. CDR1 is ENHRY, CDR2 SYGVKD, per germline.

This clonotype was counted between two and nine times. The rearrangement joins TRBV12-3 or TRBV12-4 to TRBJ1-2; 8 nucleotides align to TRBD1. This CDR3 has 13 amino acids. With V trimmed by 5 bases and J by 6 bases, 5 bases remained unmatched. The CDR3, as DNA: TGTGCCAGCAGTCCTAGGACAGGGCATGGCTACACCTTC. Translation gives CASSPRTGHGYTF.

The chain uses TRBV4-1 and TRBJ1-4, with 7 bases matching TRBD1. The length of the CDR3 is 15 residues. CDR1 is MGHRA and CDR2 is YSYEKL in the germline V gene. J was trimmed by 2 bases and V by 5 bases; bases with no gene match: 5. CDR3 nucleotides: TGCGCCAGCAGCGACAGGGACAGCACTAATGAAAAACTGTTTTTT. Its protein is CASSDRDSTNEKLFF.

This sequence joins TRBV29-1 and TRBJ1-1; no reliable D call. With 5 bases removed from V and 1 base from J, the gap between germline ends came to 11 bases. Germline V lookup: CDR1 SQVTM, CDR2 ANQGSEA. The CDR3 length is 13 residues. CDR3 nucleotide sequence: TGCAGCGTTAAGGTACAGCGGAACACTGAAGCTTTCTTT. Translating gives CSVKVQRNTEAFF.

The V and J genes are TRBV28 and TRBJ2-5; 14 bases agree with TRBD2. Germline lookup yields CDR1 MDHEN and CDR2 SYDVKM. J was trimmed by 3 bases and V by 4 bases; bases with no gene match: 4. The CDR3 covers 16 residues. The CDR3 is CASSSSTSGGEETQYF. The CDR3 DNA sequence: TGTGCCAGCAGTTCCTCGACTAGCGGGGGGGAAGAGACCCAGTACTTC.

The chain has TRBV5-5 and TRBJ1-3; D is possibly TRBD1 (6 bases). This CDR3 is built from 15 residues. V was pared by 5 bases and J by 4 bases, with 16 bases between. Germline-derived CDR1 and CDR2 are SGHKS and YYEKEE (reference sequence). The CDR3 region is CASRDTGYAGNTIYF. As DNA, the CDR3 is TGTGCCAGCAGGGATACAGGGTATGCGGGAAACACCATATATTTT.

This chain uses TRBV7-9 with TRBJ1-1; the match to TRBD1 covers 7 bases. Trimming cost V 3 bases and J 11 bases; bases outside gene matches: 6. There are 12 residues in the CDR3. Germline V gives CDR1 SEHNR, CDR2 FQNEAQ (reference sequence). The CDR3 sequence is CASSLGDRGAFF. For the CDR3, the DNA is TGTGCCAGCAGCTTGGGGGACAGAGGGGCTTTCTTT.

This clonotype was seen a handful of times. The chain joins TRBV7-2 to TRBJ2-1, with D perhaps matching TRBD1 (8 bases). CDR3 size: 15 residues. V lost 4 bases and J lost 7, with 17 bases in between. The germline gives CDR1 SGHTA, CDR2 FQGNSA. CDR3 loop: CASSYIVQGGNEQFF. Here the CDR3 DNA reads TGTGCCAGCAGCTATATCGTACAGGGGGGGAATGAGCAGTTCTTC. Drawing the rest from reference TRBV7-2 and TRBJ2-1, the complete variable domain is GAGVSQSPSNKVTEKGKDVELRCDPISGHTALYWYRQSLGQGLEFLIYFQGNSAPDKSGLPSDRFSAERTGGSVSTLTIQRTQQEDSAVYLCASSYIVQGGNEQFFGPGTRLTVL.

This clonotype was observed a handful of times. The rearrangement joins TRBV28 to TRBJ2-5, with 8 bases fitting TRBD1. Germline V CDR1 and CDR2: MDHEN, SYDVKM. This CDR3 has 15 amino acids. With 5 bases clipped from V and 2 bases from J, the junction kept 7 bases outside the gene matches. CDR3 residues: CASSLPQGAQETQYF. The CDR3 nucleotides read TGTGCCAGCAGTCTCCCCCAGGGGGCTCAAGAGACCCAGTACTTC.

This clonotype was observed a handful of times. The chain recombines TRBV12-3 or TRBV12-4 with TRBJ2-1, with TRBD2 identical over 13 bases. The J segment lost 5 bases and the V segment lost 10 bases, leaving 2 bases of the junction unmatched. This CDR3 has 13 residues. The CDR3, as DNA: TGTGCCAACGGACTAGCGGGAGACAATGAGCAGTTCTTC. Translation: CANGLAGDNEQFF.

This rearrangement joins TRBV25-1 to TRBJ1-1; 12 positions match TRBD1. This CDR3 comprises 16 residues. Germline-derived CDR1 and CDR2 are MGHDK and SYGVNS. V was pared by 6 bases and J by 5 bases, with 10 bases of the junction left unmatched. The CDR3 loop reads CASRSGTGGAGTEAFF. The CDR3 DNA is TGTGCCAGCAGGAGCGGGACAGGGGGCGCGGGAACTGAAGCTTTCTTT.

This sequence joins TRBV20-1 and TRBJ2-5; 15 nucleotides align to TRBD2. The CDR3 runs to 17 residues. Germline CDR1 and CDR2: DFQATT and SNEGSKA (reference sequence). The trim removed 1 base at V and 4 bases at J, leaving 7 bases unmatched. Here the CDR3 reads CSARGTSGGAVIETQYF. The CDR3 region has the DNA TGCAGTGCTAGAGGGACTAGCGGGGGGGCGGTTATAGAGACCCAGTACTTC.

V gene TRBV24-1 combines with J gene TRBJ2-2; TRBD1 matches 8 bases. The germline V gene has CDR1 KGHDR and CDR2 SFDVKD. The ends lost 3 bases at V and 5 bases at J; junction bases unmatched: 7. The CDR3 contains 16 residues. The CDR3: CATSDPQGTGTGELFF. In nucleotides, the CDR3 is TGTGCCACCAGTGATCCACAGGGGACAGGAACCGGGGAGCTGTTTTTT.

In this sample, this clonotype turned up a few times. V and J are TRBV11-2 and TRBJ2-3; TRBD2 is a possible D gene (7 bases). V lost 4 bases and J lost 1, with 24 bases in between. The CDR3 consists of 19 residues. Looked up from germline, CDR1 is SGHAT and CDR2 is FQNNGV. The CDR3 DNA reads as TGTGCCAGCAGCTCCGTGCGGGGGCGAGACCGCGGAGGCACAGATACGCAGTATTTT. It yields the protein CASSSVRGRDRGGTDTQYF.

The chain is built from TRBV6-5 and TRBJ2-6, with 7 bases aligning to TRBD2. Germline V CDR1 and CDR2: MNHEY, SVGAGI. Germline trimming cut 3 bases from V and 0 bases from J; bases unmatched to any gene: 8. The CDR3 runs to 18 residues. CDR3 sequence: CASSYQRTRLSGANVLTF. CDR3 bases: TGTGCCAGCAGTTATCAAAGGACTAGACTCTCTGGGGCCAACGTCCTGACTTTC.

The chain is built from TRBV13 and TRBJ2-5, with 10 bases fitting TRBD2. The V gene's germline CDR1 is PRHDT and CDR2 FYEKMQ (reference sequence). Trimming at V came to 7 bases and at J to 3 bases, leaving 11 bases not matched to a gene. CDR3 size: 16 residues. CDR3 protein: CASKSSGGANEETQYF. The CDR3, as DNA: TGTGCCAGCAAGTCTAGCGGGGGAGCAAATGAAGAGACCCAGTACTTC.

This clonotype was counted between two and nine times. The chain couples TRBV10-3 to TRBJ2-1, with a possible D match to TRBD2 (5 bases). Germline V gene data show CDR1 as ENHRY and CDR2 as SYGVKD. The CDR3 totals 16 residues. The V end was cut by 10 bases, the J end by 0 bases, with 19 bases between. CDR3 sequence reads: CATKLDRGSSYNEQFF. Written as DNA, the CDR3 is TGTGCCACCAAATTGGATCGGGGTAGCTCCTACAATGAGCAGTTCTTC.

This clonotype has just a few counts. This sequence joins TRBV29-1 and TRBJ2-2; D may be TRBD2 (5 bases). The CDR3 is 15 amino acids. Between the trimmed V and J ends, which lost 7 bases and 0 bases, there was a span of 15 bases. CDR1 is SQVTM, CDR2 ANQGSEA, per germline. CDR3 protein: CSARRAHANTGELFF. Here the CDR3 DNA reads TGCAGCGCCAGGCGGGCTCACGCGAACACCGGGGAGCTGTTTTTT.

This clonotype was picked up one time. The rearrangement joins TRBV7-3 to TRBJ2-1; D is uncertain. The J call may be in error: the DNA end matches TRBJ2-5 better. Germline CDR1 SGHTA, CDR2 FQGTGA. The CDR3 is made up of 13 amino acids. This CDR3 reads CASSPGLTGTQYF. The CDR3 nucleotides read TGTGCCAGCAGCCCCGGTCTAACCGGGACCCAGTACTTC.

V is TRBV4-1 and J is TRBJ1-2, with 12 bases fitting TRBD1. The V gene end was trimmed by 4 bases and the J gene end by 8 bases; junction bases not matched to a gene: 8. The CDR3 covers 15 residues. CDR1 and CDR2 (germline): MGHRA, YSYEKL. The CDR3 sequence is CASSRNRDRGQGYTF. CDR3 bases: TGCGCCAGCAGCCGGAACCGGGACAGGGGGCAAGGCTACACCTTC.

The chain carries TRBV5-1 and TRBJ2-3; D is unclear. The CDR3 spans 14 residues. The germline V and J ends were trimmed by 0 bases and 2 bases, with 7 bases remaining between them. Germline V gene sequence: CDR1 SGHRS, CDR2 YFSETQ. DNA of the CDR3: TGCGCCAGCAGCTTGGGACCCCTCACAGATACGCAGTATTTT. Its protein product is CASSLGPLTDTQYF.

In this sample, this clonotype turned up a few times. The V and J genes are TRBV12-3 or TRBV12-4 and TRBJ2-4, with D tentatively TRBD1 (6 bases). Trimming left V 5 bases short and J 4 bases short, with 21 bases between. The CDR3 loop spans 17 amino acids. The CDR3 DNA sequence: TGTGCCAGCAGTCCAGGGACACGACCCTGGGGTAAAAACATTCAGTACTTC. The encoded protein is CASSPGTRPWGKNIQYF.

The chain has TRBV19 and TRBJ1-2, with 9 bases identical to TRBD1. The CDR3 runs to 14 residues. Germline values: CDR1 LNHDA, CDR2 SQIVND (reference sequence). The V gene end was trimmed by 8 bases and the J gene end by 3 bases; junction bases not matched to a gene: 7. The CDR3 here is CASDTGGMDYGYTF. The CDR3 coding sequence is TGTGCCAGTGACACAGGGGGCATGGACTATGGCTACACCTTC.

This clonotype was counted only a few times. The chain joins TRBV29-1 to TRBJ2-1; D uncertain. CDR1 is SQVTM, CDR2 ANQGSEA, per germline. The V and J ends lost 3 bases and 5 bases respectively, with 5 bases between them. The CDR3 length is 11 residues. In DNA form, the CDR3 reads TGCAGCGTTGAGCCGGACAATGAGCAGTTCTTC. It encodes CSVEPDNEQFF.

The CDR3 here is CASSDSGMNTEAFF. The CDR3 DNA sequence: TGTGCCAGCAGTGATAGTGGCATGAACACTGAAGCTTTCTTT. The chain is built from TRBV2 and TRBJ1-1, with unresolved D. The CDR3 runs 14 residues. V lost 3 bases and J 0 bases, leaving 8 bases between the germline ends. Germline CDR1 reads SNHLY; CDR2 reads FYNNEI.

This clonotype was seen a handful of times. The V gene is TRBV9, the J gene TRBJ1-3; TRBD1 matches 7 bases. With V trimmed by 3 bases and J by 2 bases, 8 bases remained unmatched. The CDR3 spans 16 residues. The germline CDR1 and CDR2 sequences are SGDLS and YYNGEE. CDR3 nucleotide sequence: TGTGCCAGCAGCGGTAGGAGTACAGGGGCTGGAAACACCATATATTTT. It translates to CASSGRSTGAGNTIYF.